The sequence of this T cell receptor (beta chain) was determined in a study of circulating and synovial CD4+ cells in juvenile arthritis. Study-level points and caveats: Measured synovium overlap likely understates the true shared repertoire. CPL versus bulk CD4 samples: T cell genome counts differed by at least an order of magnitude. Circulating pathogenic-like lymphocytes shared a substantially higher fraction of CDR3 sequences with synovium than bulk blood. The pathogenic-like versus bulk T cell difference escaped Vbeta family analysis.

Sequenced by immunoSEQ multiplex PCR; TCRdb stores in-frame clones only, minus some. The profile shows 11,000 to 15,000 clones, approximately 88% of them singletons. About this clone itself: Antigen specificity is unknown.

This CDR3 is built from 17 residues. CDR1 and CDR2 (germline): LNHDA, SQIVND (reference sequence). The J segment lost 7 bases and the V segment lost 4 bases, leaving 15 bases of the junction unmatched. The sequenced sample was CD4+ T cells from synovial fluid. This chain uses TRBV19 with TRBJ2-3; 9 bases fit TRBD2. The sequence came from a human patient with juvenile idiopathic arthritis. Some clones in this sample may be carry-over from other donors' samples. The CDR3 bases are TGTGCCAGTAGTAAGGGTGGCGGGGGGGGACCCACTCATACGCAGTATTTT. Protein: CASSKGGGGGPTHTQYF.